This T cell receptor (beta chain) is from a study of blood T cells in healthy people across ages (dated by TCRdb to the mid-2010s). About the investigation overall: Template switching captured roughly one uniquely barcoded TCR beta cDNA molecule per two T cells in model experiments. To track age-related changes in TCR beta repertoire diversity, the study relied on deep sequencing normalized with unique cDNA molecular identifiers. The donors were divided into four age groups: young (average around 17 years), middle-aged (roughly 42), aged (approximately 59) and long-lived (approximately 74). Donors of different ages were randomly distributed across sequencing lanes to avoid experimental bias. Using the same blood draw, the study looked at two additional independent replicas of 1 million unique cDNA reads for two donors, one aged 18 to 29 and the other aged 80 or older. Overall study outcomes, separate from this receptor: Because donor CMV infection status was unknown, age-related changes in expanded clonotypes were potentially confounded. Conclusive comparison of naive and antigen-experienced compartments was prevented by the profiling of bulk unsorted PBMCs. As age increased, observed TCR beta diversity per million T cells dropped in a roughly linear way, and a significant reduction was already evident by age 40. Estimates of total diversity based on one million sequenced T cells were regarded as lower bounds and as underestimates. The percentage of naive T cells measured by flow cytometry correlated strongly with observed TCR beta diversity. The long-lived group showed more naive CD4+ T cells, fewer expanded clones and increased TCR diversity than the aged group, suggesting age selection.

Donors were under 40 systemically healthy Caucasian individuals from Russia aged roughly 6 to 90 years. Each donor gave ten milliliters of peripheral blood, drawn into EDTA-treated Vacutainer tubes. Ficoll-Paque density-gradient centrifugation was used to isolate PBMCs, with at least 6 million per sample. Total RNA was extracted from PBMCs with Trizol reagent, with at least 6 micrograms obtained per sample. For every donor, flow cytometry on a PBMC aliquot measured the percentage of naive CD45RAhigh/CD27high T cells. Trimming removed 6 bases from V and 6 bases from J, leaving 17 bases between the germline ends. The CDR3 goes from the cysteine to the phenylalanine over 14 residues. Solely the CDR3 DNA is kept, with 42 bases framed from the first base. Turning to this clonotype: Its antigen target is currently unknown. It has no much larger one-base neighbor in the sample; base qualities were not kept.

The method behind the library was 5' RACE. Sequencing was carried out with an Illumina HiSeq 2500. The second PCR ran for roughly 6 to 11 cycles and used a J-beta primer mix along with a sample-barcoded 5' primer. Each TCR beta cDNA molecule received a unique molecular identifier from a template-switch 5' adaptor carrying 12 random nucleotides. Each sample yielded at least 3 million CDR3-containing paired-end reads. All of the RNA was converted into first-strand cDNA using the Mint cDNA synthesis kit, with a TRBC-specific oligonucleotide serving as the primer. All cDNA was treated with uracil-DNA glycosylase and then went through a first 18-cycle PCR with the universal primers M1SS and BC2_uni_R. The paper's processing steps were these. For normalization, 1 million high-quality reads were randomly selected from each sample, with every read carrying a distinct molecular identifier. Reads with shared molecular identifiers were discarded instead of being binned into consensus sequences. CDR3 identification, clonotype clustering and error correction used MiTCR with a Q25 quality threshold and the strictest error-elimination algorithm. A nonparametric unseen species model with Euler transformation was used to estimate a lower bound on total TCR beta diversity. The public reads were quality trimmed at Q25 with fastp and then assembled into clones with MiXCR by TCRdb, keeping productive beta chains. Identical CDR3 protein sequences are pooled into one entry, listed with their most common genes and DNA. The V and J calls come from TCRdb's annotation, not from the publication. The sample table contains roughly 1.4 million distinct CDR3 sequences; only one count was recorded for roughly 59% of them. The ten most abundant clones make up over 6.5% of the sample.

In this chain, TRBV12-3 or TRBV12-4 is recombined with TRBJ1-1, with TRBD1 as a weak D call on 6 bases. The source material was blood. This receptor was identified in a man aged 18 to 35 in good health. The DNA sequence is given as TGTGCCAGCAGCCTACACAGGGAAGAGTCTGAAGCTTTCTTT. It codes for CASSLHREESEAFF.